Listed below are T cell receptor beta chains from one sample, sequenced in a study of T cell changes during pregnancy in multiple sclerosis. The data were produced by immunoSEQ multiplex PCR, yet TCRdb's version contains in-frame clones alone and is incomplete. Among 80,000 to 95,000 clones, about 94% were seen once, and the ten largest hold around 1.4%. This specimen was peripheral blood, taken in the third trimester of pregnancy. The receptors come from a female donor in good health, enrolled as a control in a pregnancy study. Both conserved end residues are part of each CDR3. A D gene is named only where the DNA matches it firmly. A row's size may be missing; if present it is once, few, many or a size class.

clone size	V gene	J gene	D gene	CDR3 DNA	CDR3 protein
-	TRBV4-1	TRBJ2-7	-	TGCGCCAGCAGCCAGGGGTTCCGACGGACTATTACCTACGAGCAGTACTTC	CASSQGFRRTITYEQYF
-	TRBV5-1	TRBJ1-1	TRBD1	TGCGCCAGCAGCTTTGGGACAGAGAACACTGAAGCTTTCTTT	CASSFGTENTEAFF
-	TRBV10-3	TRBJ1-3	TRBD1	TGTGCCATCAGTGAAGCGGACAGGGCAAACCGACTAGCCATATATTTT	CAISEADRANRLAIYF
-	TRBV18	TRBJ1-1	-	TGTGCCAGCTCACCCCAAAGCAGGGGAGTTATGAACACTGAAGCTTTCTTT	CASSPQSRGVMNTEAFF
-	TRBV10-3	TRBJ1-2	-	TGTGCCATCAGTGAGTCGGGTTCGTTCAGGACGGACTACTATGGCTACACCTTC	CAISESGSFRTDYYGYTF
-	TRBV7-8	TRBJ1-2	-	TGTGCCAGCAGCTTAGAGGAGCGCACCACAGGGGGCTACACCTTC	CASSLEERTTGGYTF
-	TRBV28	TRBJ2-5	-	TGTGCCAGCGTTTTGGGGCAGGGCCGTGGTAAGACCCAGTACTTC	CASVLGQGRGKTQYF
-	TRBV2	TRBJ2-5	TRBD1	TGTGCCAGCAGACAGGGGGAAGAGACCCAGTACTTC	CASRQGEETQYF
-	TRBV5-6	TRBJ1-1	-	TGTGCCAGCAGCTTGCGACTAATGGACCGGGAACGGAGCACTGAAGCTTTCTTT	CASSLRLMDRERSTEAFF
once	TRBV28	TRBJ1-5	TRBD1	TGTGCCAGCAGCAAAGGCCGAGGGACAGGGGGTCGCAATCAGCCCCAGCATTTT	CASSKGRGTGGRNQPQHF
-	TRBV18	TRBJ2-7	-	TGTGCCAGCTCACCACAGGACGGGAGCTCCTACGAGCAGTACTTC	CASSPQDGSSYEQYF
-	TRBV28	TRBJ2-7	-	TGTGCCAGCAGTCCGACACCGAGCTCCTACGAGCAGTACTTC	CASSPTPSSYEQYF
-	TRBV7-6	TRBJ2-2	TRBD2	TGTGCCAGCTCCCTCGGGGGGATGAGCACCGGGGAGCTGTTTTTT	CASSLGGMSTGELFF
-	TRBV7-6	TRBJ2-5	-	TGTGCCAGCAGCCCATACCACGGGCAAGAGACCCAGTACTTC	CASSPYHGQETQYF